This TCR beta chain was sequenced in a study of lymphopenia after photon versus proton radiotherapy (dated by TCRdb to about 2019). Background for the entire study: The study compared the immunological effects of photon versus proton radiation therapy in patients with gastrointestinal tumors who developed high-grade lymphopenia. The study aimed to characterize how the two radiation modalities differ in their impact on the immune system. The approximately 20 patients in the cohort had gastrointestinal tumors, were treated with either photon or proton therapy, and subsequently developed lymphopenia. Results the study describes overall, beyond this receptor: The survival association was assessed only in patients who died, and better survival with proton therapy was presented by the authors as a possibility rather than a demonstrated result. Once the lymphocyte count had reached its nadir, the repertoires of photon-treated patients showed oligoclonal expansion, particularly of CD8+ Temra cells, and this expansion drove the decline in diversity. Proton-treated patients stayed relatively stable during treatment, while photon-treated patients lost naive T cells and TCR diversity and gained effector/memory populations. Across the cohort, an inverse correlation was found between a larger post-nadir drop in TCR diversity and overall survival time among patients who died.

The receptor library was made with the immunoSEQ multiplex PCR assay. T cell repertoires were profiled by deep sequencing of rearranged TCR beta loci, alongside multiparametric flow cytometry. The table was pulled from immuneACCESS by TCRdb, which kept in-frame rearrangements only. Such tables lose some clones; where checked, under half of the loss comes from unresolved V genes, and the rest has no known cause. In all, the sample holds some 41,000 clones, and around 83% of those were seen once. Of the sample, 10% is held by the ten largest clones. The CDR3 covers 16 residues, taking in both the cysteine and the phenylalanine. Solely the CDR3 DNA is kept, with 48 bases framed from the first base. Here V drops 0 bases and J drops 2 bases, and the junction holds 5 bases not matched to any gene. CDR1 LNHNV and CDR2 YYDKDF were looked up in the germline V gene (reference sequence). Turning to this clone: The antigen it recognizes is unknown. No base quality information exists; no much larger clone differs at one position.

The sequenced sample was peripheral blood, obtained from a patient treated with proton-based radiotherapy. The receptor's source is a woman aged 70-85 years with pancreatic cancer. Some clones in this sample may be carry-over from other donors' samples. The chain employs TRBV15 and TRBJ2-7; 9 central bases correspond to TRBD2. The DNA sequence follows: TGTGCCACCAGCAGAGAGAATAGCGGGGGTACCTACGAGCAGTACTTC. Its product reads: CATSRENSGGTYEQYF.